This TCR beta chain derives from a study of regulatory T cells in long-lasting Graves disease. Broader study findings: TCR diversity was lower in persistent than newly diagnosed Graves' disease.

iRepertoire HTBI primers and Arm-PCR of CDR3 regions built TCR beta libraries. MiXCR, applied by TCRdb to the multiplex PCR reads, yields one record per CDR3 protein. The sample carries roughly 500,000 distinct CDR3 sequences, approximately 15% recorded once. This clonotype has ten or more counts. The antigen remains undetermined. An end of the junction does not agree with germline; a read error may underlie this. Noted time point: newly diagnosed GD, antithyroid drugs for less than 3 months. TCR sequences were obtained from RNA taken from PBMCs. Germline loops: CDR1 ENHRY, CDR2 SYGVKD. The CDR3 loop spans 15 amino acids. The data also belong to a second study, concerning T cells in Graves' hyperthyroidism and ophthalmopathy. As that report states: Used for diagnoses were clinical symptoms, serum thyroxine and TRAb, thyroid ultrasound and orbital computed tomography. Most thyroid clonotypes expanded above 0.001 appeared in blood too. Ophthalmopathy was predicted by the model a median of approximately six months ahead of onset.

This TCR derives from a man aged 30 to 39 with Graves disease. The material sequenced was peripheral blood mononuclear cells (PBMCs), taken at new diagnosis, from a patient treated with antithyroid drugs. This chain connects TRBV10-3 to TRBJ2-1; 9 bases map to TRBD2. The CDR3 DNA follows: TGTGCCATCAGCGAGTCCGGGACTAGCTACGATGAGCAGTTCTTC. Translation: CAISESGTSYDEQFF.